Shown below are 14 T cell receptor beta chains from a single sample sequenced in a study of OX40 agonist ivuxolimab in advanced cancers. Here immunoSEQ multiplex PCR was the method, and the copy in TCRdb shows in-frame clones only, minus some. The repertoire has tens of thousands of clones, 70% to 90% of them found once; the top ten carry under 6%. Material: CD4+ or CD8+ T cells sorted from blood, obtained in a trial of the OX40 agonist ivuxolimab. The receptors originated from an adult with an advanced solid tumor such as melanoma, head and neck, liver or kidney cancer.

The chain combines TRBV28 with TRBJ2-2; D is perhaps TRBD1 (6 bases). Germline assignment: CDR1 MDHEN and CDR2 SYDVKM. Trimming took off 6 bases at V and 6 bases at J, with 14 bases between the two ends. This CDR3 has 14 residues. CDR3 residues: CASSPGQRSGELFF. The CDR3, as DNA: TGTGCCAGCAGCCCCGGACAGAGGTCCGGGGAGCTGTTTTTT.

The chain recombines TRBV27 with TRBJ1-2; D is unresolved. CDR1 and CDR2 (germline): MNHEY, SMNVEV (reference sequence). V lost 2 bases, J lost 8 bases, and 12 bases lay in between. The CDR3 is 13 amino acids. The CDR3 spells CASSLGHGEGYTF. The CDR3, as DNA: TGTGCCAGCAGTTTAGGGCATGGGGAGGGCTACACCTTC.

The J gene is TRBJ2-7, the V gene TRBV6-4; D perhaps matches TRBD1 (6 bases). The CDR3 is 15 residues long. The germline V gene has CDR1 MRHNA and CDR2 SNTAGT. Trimming took 3 bases from V and 5 from J, leaving 17 bases between them. The CDR3 sequence is CASSEGAGDHHEQYF. CDR3 bases: TGTGCCAGCAGTGAGGGGGCTGGGGACCATCACGAGCAGTACTTC.

The CDR3 sequence: CASSLLPWDYEQYV. Here the CDR3 DNA reads TGTGCCAGCAGCCTTCTTCCTTGGGACTACGAGCAGTACGTC. The V call is TRBV6-6, the J call TRBJ2-7; D is unclear. V lost 6 bases, J lost 3 bases, and 15 bases lay in between. Germline CDR1 is MNHNY and CDR2 is SVGAGI (reference sequence). This CDR3 has 14 residues.

The chain carries TRBV6-1 and TRBJ2-3; 8 nucleotides line up with TRBD2. The CDR3 consists of 20 residues. Losses at the gene ends were 4 bases for V and 2 bases for J; bases not matched to a gene: 20. Germline loops: CDR1 MNHNS, CDR2 SASEGT. The CDR3 is CASSVESSSRAGGFTDTQYF. The CDR3, as DNA: TGTGCCAGCAGTGTAGAAAGTTCTTCGCGGGCGGGGGGTTTCACAGATACGCAGTATTTT.

This sequence joins TRBV6-5 and TRBJ2-5, with 8 bases that match TRBD2. V gave up 0 bases and J gave up 5 bases; unmatched junction bases: 8. CDR1 is MNHEY and CDR2 is SVGAGI in the germline V gene. The length of the CDR3 is 16 residues. The CDR3 DNA is TGTGCCAGCAGTTACTCCCCCGGGAGGGCTACGGAGACCCAGTACTTC. It translates to CASSYSPGRATETQYF.

The DNA of the CDR3 is TGTGCCACCAGCAGAGATTCTTTTTCCTCCTATGGCTACACCTTC. Protein sequence: CATSRDSFSSYGYTF. The J gene is TRBJ1-2, the V gene TRBV15, with D hard to call. Germline V gene lookup returns CDR1 LNHNV and CDR2 YYDKDF (reference sequence). Deletions cut 0 bases from V and 4 bases from J, with 12 bases between. This CDR3 comprises 15 residues.

V is TRBV4-1 and J is TRBJ2-5; 16 nucleotides line up with TRBD2. Trimming removed 4 bases from V and 5 bases from J; junction bases left unmatched: 7. The CDR3 loop spans 17 amino acids. The germline V gene has CDR1 MGHRA and CDR2 YSYEKL. The CDR3 loop is CASSPGTSGGARETQYF. CDR3 DNA: TGCGCCAGCAGCCCAGGGACTAGCGGGGGGGCTCGGGAGACCCAGTACTTC.

V and J are TRBV5-4 and TRBJ2-3; 11 nucleotides line up with TRBD2. The junction had 8 bases not matched to a gene; V was cut back by 5 bases and J by 3 bases. Germline V gene sequence: CDR1 SGHNT, CDR2 YYREEE (reference sequence). The CDR3 has 16 amino acids. DNA of the CDR3: TGTGCCAGCAGTCTACTAGCGGGAGATGGTACAGATACGCAGTATTTT. Its protein product is CASSLLAGDGTDTQYF.

With respect to this clone: This specimen includes other DNA sequences encoding the same CDR3. The rearrangement links TRBV6-5 to TRBJ2-2; a weak D match, TRBD2 (5 bases). Germline CDR1 and CDR2: MNHEY and SVGAGI. Trimming cost V 2 bases and J 5 bases, with 6 bases left between them. CDR3 length equals 13 residues. CDR3 residues: CASSYRDTGELFF. CDR3 nucleotides: TGTGCCAGCAGTTACCGGGATACCGGGGAGCTGTTTTTT.

For this clone: Other DNA sequences in the same sample also yield this CDR3. The chain links TRBV7-9 to TRBJ2-2; tentatively, D is TRBD1 or TRBD2 (5 bases each). This CDR3 spans 15 amino acids. The germline V gene encodes CDR1 SEHNR and CDR2 FQNEAQ (reference sequence). V was shortened by 1 base and J by 2 bases, with 8 bases between the two germline ends. CDR3 amino acids: CASSLGGPNTGELFF. CDR3 nucleotide sequence: TGTGCCAGCAGCTTAGGGGGACCCAACACCGGGGAGCTGTTTTTT.

The chain employs TRBV7-6 and TRBJ2-7; 9 bases line up with TRBD1. J gave up 1 base and V 5 bases, and 12 bases lay outside the gene matches. This CDR3 spans 17 amino acids. Germline V CDR1 and CDR2: SGHVS, FNYEAQ. The CDR3 nucleotides read TGTGCCAGCAGCCCAGGGACAGGGAATCCTCATTCCTACGAGCAGTACTTC. This codes for CASSPGTGNPHSYEQYF.

This clone was observed a single time. The chain carries TRBV5-1 and TRBJ1-2; 10 nucleotides line up with TRBD1. The CDR3 covers 15 residues. The germline CDR1 and CDR2 sequences are SGHRS and YFSETQ. V lost 4 bases and J lost 7; bases outside the gene matches: 10. CDR3 sequence reads: CASSAGQGSLGGYTF. The CDR3 coding sequence is TGCGCCAGCAGCGCGGGACAGGGGAGCCTAGGTGGCTACACCTTC.

The chain recombines TRBV6-6 with TRBJ2-3; no firm D call. In germline, CDR1 is MNHNY, CDR2 SVGAGI (reference sequence). CDR3 length equals 16 residues. V gave up 0 bases and J gave up 0 bases, with 10 bases separating them. CDR3 bases: TGTGCCAGCAGTTACTCAAGGGTGCGGAGCACAGATACGCAGTATTTT. Residues: CASSYSRVRSTDTQYF.